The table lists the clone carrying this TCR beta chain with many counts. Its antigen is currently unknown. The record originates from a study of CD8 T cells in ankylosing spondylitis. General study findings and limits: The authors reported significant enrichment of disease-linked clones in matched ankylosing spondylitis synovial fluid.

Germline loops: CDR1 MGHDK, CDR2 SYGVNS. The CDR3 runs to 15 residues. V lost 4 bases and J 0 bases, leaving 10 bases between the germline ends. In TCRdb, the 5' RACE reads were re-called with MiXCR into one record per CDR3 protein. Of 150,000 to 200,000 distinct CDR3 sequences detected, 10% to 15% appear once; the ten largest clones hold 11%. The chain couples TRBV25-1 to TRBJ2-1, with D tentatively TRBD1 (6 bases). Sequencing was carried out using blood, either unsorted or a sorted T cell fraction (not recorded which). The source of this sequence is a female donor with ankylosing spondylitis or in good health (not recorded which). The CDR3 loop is CASSGTGRSYNEQFF. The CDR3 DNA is TGTGCCAGCAGTGGTACAGGGCGCTCCTACAATGAGCAGTTCTTC.